The TCR beta chain described here comes from a study of blood T cells in healthy people across ages. Then a second PCR, running about 7 to 11 cycles, was carried out with a sample-barcoded 5' primer and a J-beta primer mix. TCRdb re-called the 5' RACE reads through MiXCR, storing one row per CDR3 protein. Among around 800,000 distinct CDR3 sequences listed, under 45% were seen once. The germline V and J ends were trimmed by 3 bases and 4 bases, with 12 bases remaining between them. From germline, CDR1 is DFQATT and CDR2 SNEGSKA (reference sequence). The CDR3 consists of 13 residues. This clonotype originated in a man in his sixties in good health. The rearrangement uses TRBV20-1 and TRBJ1-2; D is undetermined. Sequenced sample: blood. CDR3 in DNA: TGCAGTGCTAGTTCCGGGGAGCTCTATGGCTACACCTTC. Encoded protein: CSASSGELYGYTF.